The 11 T cell receptor beta chains presented below share a single source sample, sequenced in a study of T cells in Graves' hyperthyroidism and ophthalmopathy. Amplified regions were TCR beta CDR3 sequences from RNA transcripts. The TCR CDR3 first-round RT-PCR relied on the HTBI primer set. TCRdb re-analysed the multiplex PCR reads in MiXCR, keeping a single row per CDR3 protein. The sample includes about 840,000 distinct CDR3 sequences, 38% of them seen just once. Sequencing was done on a sample of blood. These receptors all come from a man younger than 35 with Graves' hyperthyroidism.

CDR3 amino acids: CASSAGTAFF. CDR3 in DNA: TGTGCCAGCAGCGCCGGGACGGCTTTCTTT. V gene TRBV7-8 combines with J gene TRBJ1-1, with D perhaps TRBD1 (5 bases). Germline CDR1 reads SGHVS; CDR2 reads FQNEAQ. Trimming took off 5 bases at V and 11 bases at J, with 9 bases between the two ends. The CDR3 runs to 10 residues.

The chain is built from TRBV6-1 and TRBJ1-2; 8 nucleotides line up with TRBD1. The V gene's germline CDR1 is MNHNS and CDR2 SASEGT. Germline trimming cut 3 bases from V and 10 bases from J; bases unmatched to any gene: 13. CDR3 length: 15 amino acids. As DNA, the CDR3 is TGTGCCAGCAGTGATAGCGCAGGGGGCGCCGGCTTCTACACCTTC. Encoded protein: CASSDSAGGAGFYTF.

This clonotype showed up many times. The J gene is TRBJ2-7, the V gene TRBV10-3, with 8 bases lining up with TRBD1. Unmatched junction bases numbered 6, after V lost 2 bases and J lost 3 bases. CDR3 size: 15 residues. Per germline, CDR1 ENHRY and CDR2 SYGVKD. In DNA, the CDR3 is TGTGCCATCAGTGAGGGGGACAGGCTAATCTACGAGCAGTACTTC. Its protein product is CAISEGDRLIYEQYF.

The rearrangement uses TRBV9 and TRBJ1-1, with D possibly matching TRBD1 (6 bases). The CDR3 length is 16 residues. V was shortened by 0 bases and J by 0 bases, with 12 bases between the two germline ends. Germline values: CDR1 SGDLS, CDR2 YYNGEE. The CDR3 DNA reads TGTGCCAGCAGCGTAGGCGGAGGACAGTTGAACACTGAAGCTTTCTTT. It encodes CASSVGGGQLNTEAFF.

The chain links TRBV19 to TRBJ1-1, with D unresolved. Germline V lookup: CDR1 LNHDA, CDR2 SQIVND (reference sequence). Trimming took 5 bases from V and 4 from J, leaving 11 bases between them. The CDR3 length is 13 residues. The CDR3 DNA follows: TGTGCCAGTAGTCTGGGGATTTCCACTGAAGCTTTCTTT. The encoded protein is CASSLGISTEAFF.

The chain has TRBV20-1 and TRBJ2-7; 10 nucleotides match TRBD1. Per germline, CDR1 DFQATT and CDR2 SNEGSKA (reference sequence). This CDR3 is 15 amino acids long. The ends lost 1 base at V and 3 bases at J; junction bases unmatched: 6. CDR3 DNA sequence: TGCAGTGCTAGAGGCCGGGACAGGGGCATCTACGAGCAGTACTTC. Amino acids: CSARGRDRGIYEQYF.

The rearrangement uses TRBV6-5 and TRBJ2-7; TRBD1 matches at 7 bases. The length of the CDR3 is 14 residues. Trimming at V came to 0 bases and at J to 6 bases, leaving 5 bases not matched to a gene. Germline V CDR1 and CDR2: MNHEY, SVGAGI. The CDR3, as DNA: TGTGCCAGCAGTTACTCGCCGGACAGGTCCGAGCAGTACTTC. Protein product: CASSYSPDRSEQYF.

Details on this clonotype: This may stem from a read error, because a much larger clone lies one nucleotide away. The chain joins TRBV29-1 to TRBJ1-1, with 7 bases matching TRBD1. With V trimmed by 6 bases and J by 3 bases, 7 bases remained unmatched. This CDR3 has 13 residues. CDR1 SQVTM and CDR2 ANQGSEA come from the germline V gene. CDR3 sequence (DNA): TGCAGCGTCGCGACAGGGTCGTACACTGAAGCTTTCTTT. Its translation: CSVATGSYTEAFF.

This clonotype is a singleton in its sample. This chain joins TRBV20-1 and TRBJ1-1; D is possibly TRBD1 (5 bases). Germline CDR1 DFQATT, CDR2 SNEGSKA (reference sequence). V lost 3 bases, J lost 8 bases, and 16 bases lay in between. There are 13 residues in the CDR3. CDR3 sequence (DNA): TGCAGTGCTAGGGAGGGACCCTTTAACGAAGCTTTCTTT. Protein: CSAREGPFNEAFF.

CDR3 bases: TGTGCCAGCAGGCCCCTGCCGGGGGCGGGAAACGAGCAGTACTTC. It encodes CASRPLPGAGNEQYF. The rearrangement uses TRBV2 and TRBJ2-7; D is tentatively TRBD1 or TRBD2 (6 bases each). In germline, CDR1 is SNHLY, CDR2 FYNNEI. The CDR3 runs 15 residues. Trimming left V 6 bases short and J 5 bases short, with 20 bases between.

In its sample, this clonotype was seen many times. This chain links TRBV19 with TRBJ2-5, with a tentative D call TRBD2 (5 bases). Germline V gene lookup returns CDR1 LNHDA and CDR2 SQIVND (reference sequence). The CDR3 covers 15 residues. Deletions cut 5 bases from V and 5 bases from J, with 18 bases between. CDR3 amino acids: CASSATGSGGETQYF. The CDR3 nucleotides are TGTGCCAGTAGTGCGACGGGGTCCGGCGGGGAGACCCAGTACTTC.